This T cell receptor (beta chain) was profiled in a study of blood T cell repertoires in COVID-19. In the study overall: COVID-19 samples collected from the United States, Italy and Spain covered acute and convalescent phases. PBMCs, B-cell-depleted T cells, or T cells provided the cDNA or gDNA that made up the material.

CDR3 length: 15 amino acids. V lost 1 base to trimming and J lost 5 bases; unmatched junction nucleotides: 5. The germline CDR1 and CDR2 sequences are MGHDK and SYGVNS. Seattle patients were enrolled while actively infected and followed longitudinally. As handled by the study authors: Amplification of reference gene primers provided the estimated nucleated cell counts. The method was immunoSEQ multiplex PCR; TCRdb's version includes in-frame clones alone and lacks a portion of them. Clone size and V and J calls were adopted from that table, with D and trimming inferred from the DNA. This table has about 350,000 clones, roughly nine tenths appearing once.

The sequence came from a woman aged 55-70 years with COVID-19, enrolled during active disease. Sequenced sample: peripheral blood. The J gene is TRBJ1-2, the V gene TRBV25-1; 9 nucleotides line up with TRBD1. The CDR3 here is CASSESGQGLYGYTF. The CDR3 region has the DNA TGTGCCAGCAGTGAATCGGGACAGGGTCTTTATGGCTACACCTTC.